These T cell receptor beta chains were read from a single sample in a study of molecular identifiers for immune sequencing clone quantification. One entry per CDR3 protein, called by TCRdb with MiXCR from the PCR reads. Among about 510,000 distinct CDR3 sequences, around 23% were seen once, and the ten largest hold around 0.76%. The sequenced sample consisted of naive CD8+ T cells from blood, with Jurkat cell RNA spiked in. All receptors derive from a human donor in good health. Some libraries in this study had Jurkat cell RNA spiked in. The CDR3 runs from the conserved cysteine through the conserved F or W. The order of the fields is CDR3 length, V gene, J gene, CDR3 protein.

>14|TRBV5-4|TRBJ2-5
CASSLGIGQETQYF
>17|TRBV20-1|TRBJ2-3
CGATGTSGSRITDTQYF
>13|TRBV6-2/TRBV6-3|TRBJ1-1
CASRGVGNTEAFF
>14|TRBV2|TRBJ1-5
CASSEGAGTQPQHF
>15|TRBV5-5|TRBJ2-6
CASSFEVSGANVLTF
>15|TRBV7-6|TRBJ2-3
CASSLGGGLGDTQYF
>17|TRBV9|TRBJ2-3
CASSAATSGGLADTQYF
>13|TRBV29-1|TRBJ1-1
CSGDRGVYTEAFF
>13|TRBV7-9|TRBJ1-2
CASSLQGSYGYTF
>14|TRBV7-2|TRBJ2-7
CASSHGLAGYEQYF
>19|TRBV27|TRBJ2-7
CASSLDGPRQGSYSYEQYF
>15|TRBV27|TRBJ1-5
CASSPGDSFNQPQHF
>14|TRBV12-3/TRBV12-4|TRBJ2-7
CASSPTGRAMEQYF
>15|TRBV28|TRBJ1-1
CASSWDRATNTEVFF
>14|TRBV12-3/TRBV12-4|TRBJ1-5
CASSPGGHHQPQHF
>14|TRBV2|TRBJ2-7
CAGSPLASTREQYF